This entry describes one T cell receptor (beta chain). Its antigen remains unidentified. This sample was included in a study of shared clonotypes between healthy human individuals. General study results and limits: Shared across a handful of donors were roughly 4.7% of the naive CD4 clonotypes.

The assay was immunoSEQ multiplex PCR, and TCRdb's table has in-frame clones only and misses some. In the table there are more than 1,200,000 clones, approximately 98.5% of which are singletons. V lost 6 bases to trimming and J lost 7 bases, with 9 bases between them. Germline V gene data show CDR1 as DFQATT and CDR2 as SNEGSKA (reference sequence). The CDR3 length is 11 residues. The sequenced sample was naive CD4+ T cells sorted from blood. Subset specified: CD45RA+ positively selected. This TCR was recovered from a man aged 25 to 40 in good health. The rearrangement uses TRBV20-1 and TRBJ1-4; the D is unclear. The CDR3 is CSAWSAEKLFF. CDR3 DNA: TGCAGTGCCTGGAGTGCTGAAAAACTGTTTTTT.